This T cell receptor beta chain was retrieved from a study of T cells after posttransplantation cyclophosphamide (dated by TCRdb to about 2016). Regarding the research as a whole: Using TRB sequencing, the study followed how the T cell repertoire reconstituted after myeloablative bone marrow transplantation in which posttransplantation cyclophosphamide served as GVHD prophylaxis. TRA and TRB clonality were tightly correlated in several samples, so subsequent TCR analyses focused on TRB only. Samples from about 33 PTCy-treated patients and about 17 related bone marrow donors of those patients were subjected to antigen receptor sequencing. Up to about 3 additional blood samples from 2 to 5.2 years after transplant were also TRB-sequenced in 3 patients, as was pretransplant blood from several patients. Public TRB sequences were queried against a database of over 3,500 sequences associated with responses to pathogens, tumor antigens, self-antigens and alloantigens. Blood from every one of the 30 to 40 PTCy patients who had 1-year posttransplant specimens underwent TRB sequencing. Broader findings and caveats from the paper: Donor-recipient similarity was low at 1-2 months but rose over the first year, and later blood repertoires were often dominated by donor CD8+ memory clones. Across more than 40 patients, TRB clonality was highly associated with recipient CMV seropositivity and CMV reactivation, and diversity in PTCy patients was similar to diversity in CNI/methotrexate controls. The TRB repertoires of T cells infiltrating skin or GI tract showed only limited overlap with the TRB repertoires of T cells in blood.

In light of the paper, this sample's treatment or condition label describes: high-dose cyclophosphamide on days +3 and +4 as single-agent GVHD prophylaxis. Busulfan and fludarabine conditioning, a related or unrelated marrow graft, and cyclophosphamide on days +3 and +4 were given to PTCy patients. PTCy-treated patients were drawn from a prospective multi-institutional clinical trial. Mononuclear cells from peripheral blood and bone marrow were separated by Ficoll-Hypaque density centrifugation and then cryopreserved. In its sample, this clone was seen many times. The antigen it binds to is not known. Base qualities are not at hand, and no much larger clone is one base apart. The CDR3 has 12 amino acids, counting the end cysteine and phenylalanine. Left in the record is the CDR3 DNA by itself, 36 bases read in frame from the first base. The germline ends are 11 bases apart after V is trimmed by 8 bases and J by 3 bases. CDR1 and CDR2 were assigned from the germline V gene as SNHLY and FYNNEI.

Genomic DNA was the input for TRB sequencing, which was run either with the immunoSEQ assay at survey resolution or with the hsTCRB kit. The authors processed their data as follows. The immunoSEQ software handled the initial read processing, while the LymphoSeq R package was used for the repertoire analyses. Clonality was computed as 1 minus normalized Shannon entropy; Gini coefficient was also calculated for each TRB dataset. Phenotypes of unsorted samples were inferred by mapping TRB sequences from sorted subsets of the recipient or donor onto the same recipient's unsorted samples. Entries here come from immuneACCESS through TCRdb and include only in-frame sequences with V and J called. Some clones fail to appear in such tables; in the studies checked, an unresolved V gene covers under half of the shortfall, and the cause of the remainder is unknown. V and J calls and clone size are given by that table; D and trimming were obtained from the DNA. The table notes approximately 13,000 clones here, none of them singletons. 23% of the sample lies in the top ten.

The TCR originated in a female patient in her forties or fifties who received an allogeneic stem cell transplant from a related donor, was CMV-positive, and had no GVHD. The graft donor may be the source of some T cells after a transplant. Source: PBMCs, taken 1162 days after allogeneic stem cell transplant with posttransplant cyclophosphamide. Here the chain combines TRBV2 and TRBJ2-7; the D region possibly corresponds to TRBD2 (5 bases align). The CDR3 is CASAIGLYEQYF. In nucleotides, the sequence is TGTGCCAGCGCCATAGGACTCTACGAGCAGTACTTC.